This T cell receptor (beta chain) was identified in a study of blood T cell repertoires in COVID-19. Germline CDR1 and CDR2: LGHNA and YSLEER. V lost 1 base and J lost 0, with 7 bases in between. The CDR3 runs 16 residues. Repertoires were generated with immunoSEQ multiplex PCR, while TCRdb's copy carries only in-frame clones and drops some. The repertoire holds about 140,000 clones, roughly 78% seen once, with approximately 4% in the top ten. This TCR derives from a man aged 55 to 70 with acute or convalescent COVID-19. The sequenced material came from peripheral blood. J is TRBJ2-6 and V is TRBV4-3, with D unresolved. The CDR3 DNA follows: TGCGCCAGCAGCCAAGTCGGAGACTCTGGGGCCAACGTCCTGACTTTC. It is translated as CASSQVGDSGANVLTF.